This TCR beta chain was sequenced in a study of blood T cell repertoires in COVID-19. This clone was seen a few times. CDR1 and CDR2 from the germline V gene are SGHAT and FQNNGV. The CDR3 runs 19 residues. After removal of 4 bases from V and 0 bases from J, the junction contained 16 bases not matched to a gene. Clinical history reported by participants formed the basis on which cohorts were assigned. Among Cohort 3 donors, those recovered had two negative PCRs, clearance, or symptom resolution. As processed by the authors: Using reference gene primer amplification, nucleated cell counts were estimated. Profiled with immunoSEQ multiplex PCR; TCRdb holds only in-frame clones, not every one. V and J calls and clone size come straight from that table; D and trimming were deduced from the DNA. The data show 350,000 or so clones, roughly 87% seen once.

The receptor was derived from a woman aged 25 to 45 who had recovered from COVID-19. J is TRBJ2-3 and V is TRBV11-2, with 7 bases fitting TRBD1. The sequenced material came from PBMCs or T cells enriched from blood (not recorded which). In DNA, the CDR3 is TGTGCCAGCAGCTCCCGACAGGGTGGTAGTTTAATTAGCACAGATACGCAGTATTTT. It is translated as CASSSRQGGSLISTDTQYF.